The clone carrying this T cell receptor beta chain came up many times. These data originate in a study of T-cell reconstitution after alpha-beta-depleted transplantation in children. Trimming pared 2 bases from V and 3 bases from J, leaving 14 bases between. Per germline, CDR1 SGHDT and CDR2 YYEEEE. The CDR3 runs 16 residues. A library of TCRbeta sequences, prepared with unique molecular identifiers, was generated. From the PCR reads, TCRdb called clonotypes with MiXCR, one entry per CDR3 protein. The sample lists some 530,000 distinct CDR3 sequences; about 12% were seen once. The sequencing here drew on PBMCs from the stem cell graft donor, taken from the stem cell graft. The J gene is TRBJ2-2, the V gene TRBV5-6; tentatively, D is TRBD1 or TRBD2 (6 bases each). The receptor's source is a human donor who donated a stem cell graft to a child with combined immunodeficiency. The CDR3 DNA follows: TGTGCCAGCAGCTTAGGATGGGGGGCGCACACCGGGGAGCTGTTTTTT. Protein: CASSLGWGAHTGELFF.